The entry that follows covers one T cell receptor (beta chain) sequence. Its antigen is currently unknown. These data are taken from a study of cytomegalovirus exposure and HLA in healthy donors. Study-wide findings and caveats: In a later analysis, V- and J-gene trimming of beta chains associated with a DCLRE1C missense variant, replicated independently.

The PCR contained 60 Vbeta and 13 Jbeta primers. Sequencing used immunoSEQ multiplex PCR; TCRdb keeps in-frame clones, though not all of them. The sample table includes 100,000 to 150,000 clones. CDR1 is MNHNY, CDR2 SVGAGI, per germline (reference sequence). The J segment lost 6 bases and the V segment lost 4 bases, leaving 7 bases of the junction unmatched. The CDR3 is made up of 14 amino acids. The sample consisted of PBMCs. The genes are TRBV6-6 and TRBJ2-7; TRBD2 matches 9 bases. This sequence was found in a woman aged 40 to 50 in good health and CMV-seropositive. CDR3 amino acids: CASSSGTSLAEQYF. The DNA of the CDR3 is TGTGCCAGCAGTTCCGGGACTAGCCTAGCCGAGCAGTACTTC.